These T cell receptor beta chains were read from a single sample in a study of T cells in Graves' hyperthyroidism and ophthalmopathy. TCRdb itself ran the multiplex PCR reads through MiXCR, one entry per CDR3 protein. The profile shows hundreds of thousands of distinct CDR3 sequences, approximately 14% of them singletons. Sample: blood. The receptors were sampled from a woman under 30 with Graves' hyperthyroidism that later progressed to Graves' ophthalmopathy. Both conserved end residues are part of each CDR3. The D gene is left open where the match is weak. Size values are once, few and many counts, or a class for expanded clones, and some rows have none.

d_gene: -; j_gene: TRBJ2-1; abundance: many; v_gene: TRBV20-1; CDR3aa: CSDPIDEQFF; CDR3nt: TGCAGTGACCCTATTGATGAGCAGTTCTTC
d_gene: -; j_gene: TRBJ2-3; abundance: many; v_gene: TRBV12-3/TRBV12-4; CDR3aa: CASSSQTGDTQYF; CDR3nt: TGTGCCAGCAGTTCACAGACGGGAGATACGCAGTATTTT
d_gene: TRBD1; j_gene: TRBJ1-5; abundance: many; v_gene: TRBV6-1; CDR3aa: CASSVRTGYSNQPQHF; CDR3nt: TGTGCCAGCAGTGTCCGGACAGGGTATAGCAATCAGCCCCAGCATTTT
d_gene: TRBD2; j_gene: TRBJ2-5; abundance: -; v_gene: TRBV5-1; CDR3aa: CASRNSPSGSWAVTQYF; CDR3nt: TGCGCCAGCCGTAACTCCCCTAGCGGGAGTTGGGCGGTGACCCAGTACTTC
d_gene: -; j_gene: TRBJ2-1; abundance: many; v_gene: TRBV6-1; CDR3aa: CASSEAGTPNEQFF; CDR3nt: TGTGCCAGCAGTGAAGCGGGGACTCCCAATGAGCAGTTCTTC
d_gene: TRBD1; j_gene: TRBJ2-3; abundance: few; v_gene: TRBV4-2; CDR3aa: CASSQEDRVDNTDTQYF; CDR3nt: TGTGCCAGCAGCCAAGAGGACAGGGTCGACAACACAGATACGCAGTATTTT
d_gene: -; j_gene: TRBJ1-1; abundance: many; v_gene: TRBV5-1; CDR3aa: CASRVSAGSTEAFF; CDR3nt: TGCGCCAGCAGGGTTAGTGCGGGGAGCACTGAAGCTTTCTTT
d_gene: TRBD2; j_gene: TRBJ2-1; abundance: many; v_gene: TRBV28; CDR3aa: CASSVSGLAGYGEQFF; CDR3nt: TGTGCCAGCAGTGTATCGGGACTAGCGGGATACGGCGAGCAGTTCTTC
d_gene: -; j_gene: TRBJ2-5; abundance: -; v_gene: TRBV29-1; CDR3aa: CSVGRTGQETQYF; CDR3nt: TGCAGCGTCGGCAGGACGGGACAAGAGACCCAGTACTTC
d_gene: -; j_gene: TRBJ2-7; abundance: many; v_gene: TRBV10-3; CDR3aa: CAISEQDSPYEQYF; CDR3nt: TGTGCCATCAGTGAGCAGGACAGTCCCTACGAGCAGTACTTC
d_gene: -; j_gene: TRBJ2-5; abundance: many; v_gene: TRBV18; CDR3aa: CASSPGGASGTQYF; CDR3nt: TGTGCCAGCTCACCCGGCGGAGCCTCGGGGACCCAGTACTTC
d_gene: TRBD1; j_gene: TRBJ2-2; abundance: -; v_gene: TRBV20-1; CDR3aa: CSAPRDRDTGELFF; CDR3nt: TGCAGTGCTCCCCGGGACAGGGACACCGGGGAGCTGTTTTTT
d_gene: TRBD1; j_gene: TRBJ1-3; abundance: -; v_gene: TRBV28; CDR3aa: CASSFLPRGRGNTIYF; CDR3nt: TGTGCCAGCAGTTTTTTACCCAGGGGGCGAGGAAACACCATATATTTT
d_gene: -; j_gene: TRBJ2-7; abundance: few; v_gene: TRBV28; CDR3aa: CASSFNGPSYEQYF; CDR3nt: TGTGCCAGCAGTTTTAACGGGCCCTCCTACGAGCAGTACTTC
d_gene: -; j_gene: TRBJ2-7; abundance: many; v_gene: TRBV28; CDR3aa: CASSFGGRKTYEQYF; CDR3nt: TGTGCCAGCAGTTTCGGGGGACGTAAGACCTACGAGCAGTACTTC
d_gene: -; j_gene: TRBJ2-5; abundance: few; v_gene: TRBV9; CDR3aa: CASSVESQETQYF; CDR3nt: TGTGCCAGCAGCGTAGAGTCCCAAGAGACCCAGTACTTC
d_gene: -; j_gene: TRBJ2-7; abundance: many; v_gene: TRBV30; CDR3aa: CAWSAGSYEQYF; CDR3nt: TGTGCCTGGAGTGCCGGCTCCTACGAGCAGTACTTC
d_gene: TRBD1; j_gene: TRBJ1-1; abundance: few; v_gene: TRBV7-9; CDR3aa: CASSRGLTTTGGSMNTEAFF; CDR3nt: TGTGCCAGCAGCCGCGGACTGACCACTACAGGGGGCTCCATGAACACTGAAGCTTTCTTT
d_gene: -; j_gene: TRBJ2-7; abundance: many; v_gene: TRBV20-1; CDR3aa: CSARDGGLPSGEQYF; CDR3nt: TGCAGTGCTAGAGATGGGGGACTCCCCTCGGGAGAGCAGTACTTC
d_gene: TRBD2; j_gene: TRBJ2-7; abundance: -; v_gene: TRBV20-1; CDR3aa: CSAPKLSSGMRYEQYF; CDR3nt: TGCAGTGCTCCGAAACTGTCTAGCGGGATGAGGTATGAGCAGTACTTC
d_gene: -; j_gene: TRBJ1-5; abundance: -; v_gene: TRBV19; CDR3aa: CASSSGAGNGNQPQHF; CDR3nt: TGTGCCAGTAGCTCCGGGGCCGGTAATGGAAATCAGCCCCAGCATTTT
d_gene: -; j_gene: TRBJ2-1; abundance: many; v_gene: TRBV28; CDR3aa: CASKRSVRPEQFF; CDR3nt: TGTGCCAGCAAACGGTCGGTCCGACCTGAGCAGTTCTTC
d_gene: TRBD2; j_gene: TRBJ2-1; abundance: many; v_gene: TRBV7-8; CDR3aa: CASSLWEERDRLNEQFF; CDR3nt: TGTGCCAGCAGCTTATGGGAGGAGCGGGACCGGCTCAATGAGCAGTTCTTC
d_gene: -; j_gene: TRBJ2-7; abundance: few; v_gene: TRBV2; CDR3aa: CASCYQQARQYF; CDR3nt: TGTGCCAGTTGTTACCAGCAGGCGAGGCAGTACTTC
d_gene: TRBD2; j_gene: TRBJ2-5; abundance: many; v_gene: TRBV18; CDR3aa: CASSSRLAGETQYF; CDR3nt: TGTGCCAGCTCAAGCCGCTTAGCGGGGGAGACCCAGTACTTC
d_gene: TRBD1; j_gene: TRBJ2-1; abundance: -; v_gene: TRBV19; CDR3aa: CASSPGQLFAEQFF; CDR3nt: TGTGCCAGTAGTCCGGGACAGCTATTCGCGGAGCAGTTCTTC
d_gene: -; j_gene: TRBJ1-1; abundance: many; v_gene: TRBV20-1; CDR3aa: CSAQIYLNTEAFF; CDR3nt: TGCAGTGCTCAGATCTATTTGAACACTGAAGCTTTCTTT
d_gene: TRBD2; j_gene: TRBJ2-1; abundance: -; v_gene: TRBV13; CDR3aa: CASSDHTATSGPGEQFF; CDR3nt: TGTGCCAGCAGTGACCACACCGCGACTAGCGGGCCGGGTGAGCAGTTCTTC
d_gene: -; j_gene: TRBJ1-1; abundance: -; v_gene: TRBV6-5; CDR3aa: CASSYQPGINTEAFF; CDR3nt: TGTGCCAGCAGTTATCAGCCAGGGATTAACACTGAAGCTTTCTTT
d_gene: TRBD1; j_gene: TRBJ1-6; abundance: -; v_gene: TRBV6-5; CDR3aa: CASSYSGQHSPLHF; CDR3nt: TGTGCCAGCAGTTACTCGGGACAGCATTCACCCCTCCACTTT
d_gene: -; j_gene: TRBJ2-1; abundance: many; v_gene: TRBV6-5; CDR3aa: CASSYSSSNEQFF; CDR3nt: TGTGCCAGCAGTTACTCCTCTTCCAATGAGCAGTTCTTC
d_gene: -; j_gene: TRBJ2-2; abundance: few; v_gene: TRBV13; CDR3aa: CASSLGRGVTGELFF; CDR3nt: TGTGCCAGCAGCTTAGGTCGAGGGGTCACCGGGGAGCTGTTTTTT
d_gene: -; j_gene: TRBJ2-5; abundance: many; v_gene: TRBV6-1; CDR3aa: CASSDLGGTGKTQYF; CDR3nt: TGTGCCAGCAGTGACCTGGGGGGAACCGGGAAGACCCAGTACTTC
d_gene: -; j_gene: TRBJ2-1; abundance: -; v_gene: TRBV6-6; CDR3aa: CASSYSRGGGQEQFF; CDR3nt: TGTGCCAGCAGTTACTCCCGGGGCGGGGGCCAGGAGCAGTTCTTC
d_gene: -; j_gene: TRBJ2-5; abundance: many; v_gene: TRBV27; CDR3aa: CASRMGETQYF; CDR3nt: TGTGCCAGCAGGATGGGAGAGACCCAGTACTTC
d_gene: -; j_gene: TRBJ2-2; abundance: few; v_gene: TRBV6-4; CDR3aa: CASSDTFDTGELFF; CDR3nt: TGTGCCAGCAGTGACACATTTGACACCGGGGAGCTGTTTTTT
d_gene: TRBD1; j_gene: TRBJ2-1; abundance: many; v_gene: TRBV28; CDR3aa: CASSRSGQAYNEQFF; CDR3nt: TGTGCCAGCAGTAGATCCGGACAGGCGTACAATGAGCAGTTCTTC
d_gene: -; j_gene: TRBJ2-3; abundance: many; v_gene: TRBV29-1; CDR3aa: CSVGNRADTQYF; CDR3nt: TGCAGCGTTGGAAACAGGGCGGATACGCAGTATTTT
d_gene: -; j_gene: TRBJ2-2; abundance: many; v_gene: TRBV2; CDR3aa: CASSGNRADGELFF; CDR3nt: TGTGCCAGCAGTGGTAACAGGGCGGACGGGGAGCTGTTTTTT
d_gene: TRBD1; j_gene: TRBJ2-3; abundance: once; v_gene: TRBV15; CDR3aa: CATSKGQAGDTQYF; CDR3nt: TGTGCCACCAGCAAGGGACAGGCTGGAGATACGCAGTATTTT
d_gene: -; j_gene: TRBJ2-2; abundance: -; v_gene: TRBV6-2/TRBV6-3; CDR3aa: CASSYQRADPTGELFF; CDR3nt: TGTGCCAGCAGTTACCAGCGGGCGGATCCAACCGGGGAGCTGTTTTTT